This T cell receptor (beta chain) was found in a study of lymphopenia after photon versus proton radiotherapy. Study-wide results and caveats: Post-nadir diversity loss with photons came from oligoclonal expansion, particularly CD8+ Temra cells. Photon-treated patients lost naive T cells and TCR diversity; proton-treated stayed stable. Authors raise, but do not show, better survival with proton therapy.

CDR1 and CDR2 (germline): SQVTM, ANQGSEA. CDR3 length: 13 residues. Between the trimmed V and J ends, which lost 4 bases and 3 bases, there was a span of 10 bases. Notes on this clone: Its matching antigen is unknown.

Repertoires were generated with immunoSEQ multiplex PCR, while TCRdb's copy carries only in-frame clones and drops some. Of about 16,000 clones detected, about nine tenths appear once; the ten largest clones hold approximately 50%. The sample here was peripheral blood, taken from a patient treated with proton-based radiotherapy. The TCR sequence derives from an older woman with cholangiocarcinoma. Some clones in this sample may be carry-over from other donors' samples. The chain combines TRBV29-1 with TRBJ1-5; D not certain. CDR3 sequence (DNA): TGCAGCGTTGGGGAAACACACAATCAGCCCCAGCATTTT. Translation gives CSVGETHNQPQHF. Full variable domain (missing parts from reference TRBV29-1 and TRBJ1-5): SAVISQKPSRDICQRGTSLTIQCQVDSQVTMMFWYRQQPGQSLTLIATANQGSEATYESGFVIDKFPISRPNLTFSTLTVSNMSPEDSSIYLCSVGETHNQPQHFGDGTRLSIL.